Below, 8 T cell receptor beta chains from the same sample are listed, as sequenced in a study of T cell responses to AZD1222 COVID-19 vaccine. Profiling relied on immunoSEQ multiplex PCR, and the TCRdb table lists in-frame clones only, not all of them. This repertoire shows tens of thousands of clones, 90% found once; its top ten account for 2.5% to 4%. The input for sequencing was peripheral blood, taken 28 days after the second AZD1222 dose. These receptors came from an adult who received the AZD1222 COVID-19 vaccine.

V usage is TRBV28 and J usage is TRBJ2-5; maybe TRBD2 (6 bases). V lost 6 bases to trimming and J lost 9 bases, with 20 bases between them. The CDR3 sequence is 14 residues long. The V gene's germline CDR1 is MDHEN and CDR2 SYDVKM. The CDR3 bases are TGTGCCAGCAGCTCCGGGACTGGAATCGCGGCCCAGTACTTC. It specifies CASSSGTGIAAQYF.

The J gene is TRBJ1-1, the V gene TRBV7-9; no definite D call. V lost 3 bases and J 0 bases, leaving 8 bases between the germline ends. The germline V gene encodes CDR1 SEHNR and CDR2 FQNEAQ (reference sequence). The length of the CDR3 is 14 residues. Written as DNA, the CDR3 is TGTGCCAGCAGCTTCGGGAACATGAACACTGAAGCTTTCTTT. Amino acids: CASSFGNMNTEAFF.

CDR3 sequence: CASSLGWTGTSPLHF. CDR3 nucleotides: TGTGCCAGCAGCTTGGGATGGACAGGGACGTCACCCCTCCACTTT. The V gene is TRBV5-6, the J gene TRBJ1-6, with TRBD1 matching over 8 bases. There are 15 residues in the CDR3. With V trimmed by 0 bases and J by 10 bases, 6 bases remained unmatched. Germline V gene lookup returns CDR1 SGHDT and CDR2 YYEEEE.

The genes are TRBV9 and TRBJ1-1, with TRBD1 as a possible D gene (6 bases). Germline V gene sequence: CDR1 SGDLS, CDR2 YYNGEE. Trimming stripped 0 bases from V and 1 base from J, with 13 bases between. The CDR3 is 16 amino acids. The CDR3: CASSVGQGPQNTEAFF. CDR3 nucleotide sequence: TGTGCCAGCAGCGTAGGTCAGGGGCCCCAGAACACTGAAGCTTTCTTT.

The CDR3 nucleotides are TGTGCCAGCAGCACCACTCGACAGTTCACAGATACGCAGTATTTT. Translation: CASSTTRQFTDTQYF. The chain recombines TRBV7-8 with TRBJ2-3; D perhaps matches TRBD1 (5 bases). CDR1 SGHVS and CDR2 FQNEAQ come from the germline V gene. This CDR3 comprises 15 residues. V lost 5 bases and J lost 2, with 14 bases in between.

V is TRBV7-3 and J is TRBJ2-1; TRBD2 matches 13 bases. Germline CDR1 and CDR2: SGHTA and FQGTGA. With V trimmed by 5 bases and J by 10 bases, 8 bases remained unmatched. The CDR3 runs to 15 residues. CDR3 protein: CASSLEGLAGSEQFF. DNA of the CDR3: TGTGCCAGCAGCCTCGAGGGACTAGCGGGATCGGAGCAGTTCTTC.

This sequence joins TRBV29-1 and TRBJ1-3; D is unclear. CDR1 is SQVTM, CDR2 ANQGSEA, per germline. The V end lost 2 bases, the J end lost 4 bases, and 9 bases lay between the germline ends. The CDR3 is made up of 13 amino acids. The CDR3 spells CSVEIGGGNTIYF. The CDR3 region has the DNA TGCAGCGTTGAAATCGGTGGGGGAAACACCATATATTTT.

This clone was picked up one time. The chain joins TRBV12-3 or TRBV12-4 to TRBJ1-1, with D possibly TRBD1 on 6 matching bases. Trimming took 7 bases from V and 10 from J, leaving 16 bases between them. The CDR3 covers 12 residues. The CDR3 spells CASTSGGQRAFF. The CDR3 nucleotides are TGTGCCAGCACCTCCGGGGGACAACGAGCTTTCTTT.